A few counts support the clone carrying this T cell receptor (beta chain). This sample was included in a study of identical twins. TCRdb redid the calling of the 5' RACE reads with MiXCR, one entry per CDR3 protein. The sample records some 690,000 distinct CDR3 sequences, approximately 21% being singletons. The data also belong to a second study, concerning T cells expressing NK-cell markers. That study adds: Restriction of sorting to alpha-beta TCR T cells was accomplished in several experiments using an anti-gamma-delta TCR antibody.

This TCR derives from a woman aged 18-29 years in good health. Sequenced material: PBMCs.

The CDR3 DNA sequence: TGTGCCATCAGTGAGTCCGGGGGCGACCAGCCCCAGCATTTT. It is translated as CAISESGGDQPQHF. The V call is TRBV10-3, the J call TRBJ1-5; tentative D call: TRBD1 (6 bases). CDR3 length: 14 residues. V was cut by 0 bases and J by 7 bases, with 10 bases left in between. Germline V CDR1 and CDR2: ENHRY, SYGVKD.